This T cell receptor beta chain derives from a study of radiotherapy plus CTLA-4 blockade in lung cancer. Study-level background: Patients showed objective responses in under 20% of cases, and disease control was achieved by under 40%.

The data were produced by immunoSEQ multiplex PCR, yet TCRdb's version contains in-frame clones alone and is incomplete. The profile shows 15,000 to 20,000 clones, more than 70% of them singletons. Concerning this clone itself: The antigen is undetermined.

Findings and limits, study-wide: Once radiotherapy plus ipilimumab had been given, TCR clones derived from tumor expanded in blood. Early shifts in blood T cell clones, with interferon-beta, reportedly predicted response best.

The sequence derives from a human donor with non-small cell lung cancer whose response to radiotherapy plus ipilimumab could not be evaluated. The sample was peripheral blood, taken from a patient treated with radiotherapy plus ipilimumab.

The CDR3 DNA is TGTGCCAGCAGCTTAGACTCTGTTTTCGCCCAGCATTTT. It codes for CASSLDSVFAQHF. This chain links TRBV7-9 with TRBJ1-5; D is undetermined. The CDR3 extends over 13 amino acids. Germline V gene lookup returns CDR1 SEHNR and CDR2 FQNEAQ (reference sequence). Trimming pared 1 base from V and 11 bases from J, leaving 12 bases between.